This entry concerns a single T cell receptor beta chain. The antigen remains undetermined. The CDR3 is 14 amino acids. The ends were cut back, 6 bases at V and 2 bases at J, with 14 bases in the middle. In germline, CDR1 is SGDLS, CDR2 YYNGEE. These data belong to a study of post-analysis software for immune sequencing data. The overall study: The courses of disease that were included comprised relapsing-remitting, secondary progressive and progressive-relapsing multiple sclerosis. Points from the study as a whole: Five or six TRBV segments, TRBV5-6, TRBV5-1 and TRBV20-1 among them, were found more frequent in patients than controls. Among multiple sclerosis patients, normalized Chao1 diversity was significantly below that of controls. Samples from a shared batch, those prepared together, strongly co-clustered by F measure.

The TCR beta cDNA libraries contained unique molecular identifiers. Roughly 500,000 cDNA molecules were obtained per 1 to 10 million input T cells. TCRdb reanalysed the PCR reads using MiXCR and keeps one entry per CDR3 protein. The profile shows hundreds of thousands of distinct CDR3 sequences, less than 40% of them singletons. The chain recombines TRBV9 with TRBJ1-2, with D tentatively TRBD1 (6 bases). Sequencing was performed on blood. The TCR sequence derives from a girl aged 2 to 10 with multiple sclerosis. The CDR3 reads CASTPRDTNYGYTF. CDR3 sequence (DNA): TGTGCCAGCACCCCCAGGGACACGAACTATGGCTACACCTTC.